These 26 T cell receptor beta chains were all obtained from the same sample, sequenced in a study of T cell responses to AZD1222 COVID-19 vaccine. Some clones are missing from TCRdb's copy, which holds only in-frame ones; the method was immunoSEQ multiplex PCR. In the table there are tens of thousands of clones, around 80% of which are singletons. The sample in question was peripheral blood, obtained on day 0 of AZD1222 vaccination. The receptors stem from an adult in good health.

The chain links TRBV11-3 to TRBJ2-3; D may be TRBD2 (5 bases). This CDR3 has 16 amino acids. Germline V CDR1 and CDR2: SGHNT, YENEEA. The V end lost 2 bases, the J end lost 0 bases, and 12 bases lay between the germline ends. Here the CDR3 reads CASSLRGSFSTDTQYF. In nucleotides, the CDR3 is TGTGCCAGCAGCTTACGGGGATCTTTTAGCACAGATACGCAGTATTTT.

This sequence joins TRBV19 and TRBJ1-6; the D gene is possibly TRBD1 (6 bases). V was cut by 5 bases and J by 8 bases, with 16 bases left in between. CDR1 LNHDA and CDR2 SQIVND come from the germline V gene (reference sequence). The CDR3 covers 15 residues. The CDR3 loop reads CASSRTASRDSPLHF. Written as DNA, the CDR3 is TGTGCCAGTAGTCGGACAGCCTCACGGGATTCACCCCTCCACTTT.

The chain uses TRBV29-1 and TRBJ2-1; possible D gene TRBD1, 6 bases. This CDR3 has 11 amino acids. The V and J ends lost 3 bases and 16 bases respectively, with 16 bases between them. Germline CDR1 and CDR2: SQVTM and ANQGSEA. As DNA, the CDR3 is TGCAGCGTTGATGTCGCAGGGGCCGGTTTCTTC. This sequence encodes CSVDVAGAGFF.

The V and J genes are TRBV3-1 (or the pseudogene TRBV3-2) and TRBJ2-1; D may be TRBD1 (6 bases). V was shortened by 1 base and J by 5 bases, with 18 bases between the two germline ends. Germline V lookup: CDR1 LGHDT, CDR2 YNNKEL (reference sequence). The CDR3 is made up of 17 amino acids. The CDR3 region is CASSQGTPGHPNNEQFF. CDR3 coding DNA: TGTGCCAGCAGCCAAGGGACGCCGGGACATCCTAACAATGAGCAGTTCTTC.

The chain links TRBV5-6 to TRBJ2-5; perhaps TRBD1 as D (5 bases). V lost 2 bases to trimming and J lost 5 bases, with 10 bases between them. There are 13 residues in the CDR3. Germline V gene lookup returns CDR1 SGHDT and CDR2 YYEEEE. The CDR3: CASSFRAWETQYF. For the CDR3, the DNA is TGTGCCAGCAGCTTCAGGGCGTGGGAGACCCAGTACTTC.

The chain employs TRBV27 and TRBJ2-1; TRBD1 or TRBD2 may be the D gene (5 bases each). The CDR3 contains 12 residues. Germline CDR1 MNHEY, CDR2 SMNVEV (reference sequence). V shed 4 bases and J shed 11 bases, with 12 bases lying between them. The CDR3 coding sequence is TGTGCCAGCAGTTCTCCCGGGACCCAGCAGTTCTTC. The encoded protein is CASSSPGTQQFF.

The chain is built from TRBV5-1 and TRBJ1-1; perhaps TRBD1 as D (5 bases). This CDR3 region has 15 residues. Trimming left V 1 base short and J 5 bases short, with 15 bases between. Germline assignment: CDR1 SGHRS and CDR2 YFSETQ. The CDR3 nucleotides are TGCGCCAGCAGCTTGTCTGTTACGGGGGAGACTGAAGCTTTCTTT. Its translation is CASSLSVTGETEAFF.

V usage is TRBV6-1 and J usage is TRBJ1-2, with 9 bases matching TRBD1. Germline V gene sequence: CDR1 MNHNS, CDR2 SASEGT. The V and J ends lost 4 bases and 1 base, in that order; junction bases with no gene match: 13. This CDR3 has 18 residues. CDR3 sequence reads: CASSAVPGQGGLNYGYTF. The DNA for the CDR3 is TGTGCCAGCAGTGCTGTTCCGGGACAGGGAGGGCTTAACTATGGCTACACCTTC.

The chain combines TRBV3-1 (or the pseudogene TRBV3-2) with TRBJ1-1; D ambiguous. Trimming stripped 1 base from V and 4 bases from J, with 10 bases between. The length of the CDR3 is 14 residues. Germline CDR1 and CDR2: LGHDT and YNNKEL (reference sequence). This CDR3 is CASSQAHSSTEAFF. The DNA of the CDR3 is TGTGCCAGCAGCCAAGCTCACAGTAGCACTGAAGCTTTCTTT.

This clone was seen only a few times. This chain uses TRBV5-1 with TRBJ2-6, with D possibly being TRBD1 (5 bases). There are 14 residues in the CDR3. Germline-derived CDR1 and CDR2 are SGHRS and YFSETQ. The germline V and J ends were trimmed by 5 bases and 0 bases, with 6 bases remaining between them. Written as DNA, the CDR3 is TGCGCCAGCAGGACAGACTCTGGGGCCAACGTCCTGACTTTC. Translating gives CASRTDSGANVLTF.

The genes are TRBV19 and TRBJ1-2; TRBD1 aligns across 7 bases. Germline V lookup: CDR1 LNHDA, CDR2 SQIVND (reference sequence). The CDR3 extends over 15 amino acids. The V segment lost 5 bases and the J segment 5 bases; nucleotides outside the gene matches: 11. CDR3 sequence (DNA): TGTGCCAGTAGTTCACGGGACAGTGGGACTTATGGCTACACCTTC. It yields the protein CASSSRDSGTYGYTF.

V gene TRBV30 combines with J gene TRBJ1-2; possibly TRBD1 for D (5 bases). Trimming removed 7 bases from V and 5 bases from J, with 11 bases in between. In germline, CDR1 is GTSNPN, CDR2 SVGIG (reference sequence). This CDR3 is 11 amino acids long. The CDR3 bases are TGTGCCTTGGGACGGGCGTATGGCTACACCTTC. Its protein product is CALGRAYGYTF.

This clone was observed once. The chain has TRBV3-1 (or the pseudogene TRBV3-2) and TRBJ1-4, with D hard to call. Germline V gene lookup returns CDR1 LGHDT and CDR2 YNNKEL (reference sequence). The ends were cut back, 3 bases at V and 7 bases at J, with 15 bases in the middle. The CDR3 covers 15 residues. Written as DNA, the CDR3 is TGTGCCAGCAGCCACGGGTCTACGGGCGGTGAAAAACTGTTTTTT. This encodes CASSHGSTGGEKLFF.

CDR3 DNA: TGTGCCAGCAGTTTGGGGTTCGGAAGCAATCAGCCCCAGCATTTT. It is translated as CASSLGFGSNQPQHF. The chain uses TRBV28 and TRBJ1-5; D remains ambiguous. V was cut by 3 bases and J by 1 base, with 10 bases left in between. Germline assignment: CDR1 MDHEN and CDR2 SYDVKM. This CDR3 spans 15 amino acids.

The chain joins TRBV19 to TRBJ1-6; D may be TRBD1 (6 bases). Germline CDR1 is LNHDA and CDR2 is SQIVND (reference sequence). V lost 2 bases to trimming and J lost 7 bases, with 18 bases between them. This CDR3 is 17 amino acids long. The CDR3 DNA is TGTGCCAGTAGTATACTGGCAGGGAGGGGGTGGAATTCACCCCTCCACTTT. Encoded protein: CASSILAGRGWNSPLHF.

The rearrangement links TRBV19 to TRBJ2-1, with 10 bases that match TRBD2. Losses at the gene ends were 0 bases for V and 5 bases for J; bases not matched to a gene: 4. Germline V CDR1 and CDR2: LNHDA, SQIVND (reference sequence). This CDR3 has 16 amino acids. CDR3 amino acids: CASSIEGLAANNEQFF. The CDR3 bases are TGTGCCAGTAGTATAGAAGGACTAGCGGCAAACAATGAGCAGTTCTTC.

The J gene is TRBJ2-1, the V gene TRBV5-1; 9 bases are shared with TRBD1. J lost 9 bases, V lost 0 bases, and 7 bases had no gene match. The length of the CDR3 is 15 residues. Germline values: CDR1 SGHRS, CDR2 YFSETQ. The CDR3 bases are TGCGCCAGCAGCTTGGGACGGACAGGGGCTAGTGAGCAGTTCTTC. This codes for CASSLGRTGASEQFF.

The chain couples TRBV28 to TRBJ2-5; 12 bases are a match to TRBD2. The CDR3 loop spans 15 amino acids. Germline-derived CDR1 and CDR2 are MDHEN and SYDVKM. Trimming took 4 bases from V and 5 from J; bases not matched to a gene: 5. This CDR3 is CASSYGLAGYETQYF. The DNA of the CDR3 is TGTGCCAGCAGTTACGGACTAGCGGGGTATGAGACCCAGTACTTC.

The chain uses TRBV3-1 (or the pseudogene TRBV3-2) and TRBJ2-7; TRBD1 agrees at 10 bases. Germline CDR1 and CDR2: LGHDT and YNNKEL (reference sequence). CDR3 length equals 18 residues. The V segment lost 2 bases and the J segment 2 bases; nucleotides outside the gene matches: 12. CDR3 in amino acids: CASSQTRSFGTGAYEQYF. In DNA, the CDR3 is TGTGCCAGCAGCCAAACGAGGTCTTTTGGGACAGGGGCCTACGAGCAGTACTTC.

The chain employs TRBV18 and TRBJ2-7; D is ambiguous. The V gene's germline CDR1 is KGHSH and CDR2 LQKENI. This CDR3 comprises 13 residues. V shed 0 bases and J shed 2 bases, with 5 bases lying between them. The DNA of the CDR3 is TGTGCCAGCTCACCACCTCTGACCTACGAGCAGTACTTC. This translates into CASSPPLTYEQYF. The full variable domain, with the rest looked up from reference TRBV18 and TRBJ2-7, is NAGVMQNPRHLVRRRGQEARLRCSPMKGHSHVYWYRQLPEEGLKFMVYLQKENIIDESGMPKERFSAEFPKEGPSILRIQQVVRGDSAAYFCASSPPLTYEQYFGPGTRLTVT.

This sequence joins TRBV7-2 and TRBJ1-5; D perhaps matches TRBD1 (5 bases). Trimming pared 0 bases from V and 5 bases from J, leaving 14 bases between. The V gene's germline CDR1 is SGHTA and CDR2 FQGNSA. The CDR3 has 16 amino acids. The chain's CDR3 is CASSLAGAGSDQPQHF. In DNA, the CDR3 is TGTGCCAGCAGCTTAGCAGGGGCGGGATCCGATCAGCCCCAGCATTTT.

The table lists this clone with a few counts. The chain uses TRBV24-1 and TRBJ2-5; D might be TRBD1 or TRBD2, each matching 5 bases. The V end was cut by 2 bases, the J end by 5 bases, with 17 bases between. The germline V gene encodes CDR1 KGHDR and CDR2 SFDVKD. This CDR3 region has 16 residues. The chain's CDR3 is CATSDSGTVPDETQYF. In DNA form, the CDR3 reads TGTGCCACCAGTGATTCCGGGACCGTACCCGATGAGACCCAGTACTTC.

V gene TRBV4-3 combines with J gene TRBJ1-2, with D uncertain. Germline lookup yields CDR1 LGHNA and CDR2 YSLEER. The V gene lost 0 bases and the J gene lost 8 bases, with 13 bases spanning the gap. This CDR3 spans 14 amino acids. This CDR3 reads CASSQDREKQGYTF. In nucleotides, the CDR3 is TGCGCCAGCAGCCAAGATCGGGAAAAGCAGGGCTACACCTTC.

V gene TRBV18 combines with J gene TRBJ1-4, with D hard to call. The germline CDR1 and CDR2 sequences are KGHSH and LQKENI. Between the trimmed V and J ends, which lost 3 bases and 4 bases, there was a span of 12 bases. The CDR3 has 15 amino acids. CDR3 residues: CASSPAGALNEKLFF. The CDR3 DNA follows: TGTGCCAGCTCACCCGCAGGAGCGCTTAATGAAAAACTGTTTTTT.

The gene calls are TRBV19 and TRBJ1-5; weak D call: TRBD1 (5 bases). The CDR3 length is 13 residues. Looked up from germline, CDR1 is LNHDA and CDR2 is SQIVND (reference sequence). With 8 bases removed from V and 9 bases from J, the gap between germline ends came to 17 bases. This CDR3 is CASVPVGGWPQHF. The CDR3 DNA is TGTGCCAGTGTCCCCGTCGGGGGATGGCCCCAGCATTTT.

V usage is TRBV7-9 and J usage is TRBJ1-1; TRBD1 matches 10 bases. The germline V gene has CDR1 SEHNR and CDR2 FQNEAQ (reference sequence). V trimming: 1 base; J trimming: 3 bases; junction bases outside the gene matches: 2. The CDR3 has 15 residues. Here the CDR3 reads CASSLVDRGDTEAFF. The CDR3 DNA reads as TGTGCCAGCAGCTTAGTGGACAGGGGGGACACTGAAGCTTTCTTT.